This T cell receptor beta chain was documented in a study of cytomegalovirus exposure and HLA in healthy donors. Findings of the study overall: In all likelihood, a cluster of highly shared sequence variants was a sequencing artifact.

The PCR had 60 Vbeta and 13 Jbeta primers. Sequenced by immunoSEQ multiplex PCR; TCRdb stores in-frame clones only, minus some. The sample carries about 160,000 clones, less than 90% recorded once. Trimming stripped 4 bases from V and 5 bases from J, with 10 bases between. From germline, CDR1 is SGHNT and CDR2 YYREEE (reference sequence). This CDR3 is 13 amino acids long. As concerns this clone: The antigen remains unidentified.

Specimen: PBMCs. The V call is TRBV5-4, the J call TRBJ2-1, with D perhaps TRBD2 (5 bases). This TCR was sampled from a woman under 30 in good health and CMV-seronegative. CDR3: CASSAGLNNEQFF. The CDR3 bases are TGTGCCAGCAGCGCCGGACTCAACAATGAGCAGTTCTTC.